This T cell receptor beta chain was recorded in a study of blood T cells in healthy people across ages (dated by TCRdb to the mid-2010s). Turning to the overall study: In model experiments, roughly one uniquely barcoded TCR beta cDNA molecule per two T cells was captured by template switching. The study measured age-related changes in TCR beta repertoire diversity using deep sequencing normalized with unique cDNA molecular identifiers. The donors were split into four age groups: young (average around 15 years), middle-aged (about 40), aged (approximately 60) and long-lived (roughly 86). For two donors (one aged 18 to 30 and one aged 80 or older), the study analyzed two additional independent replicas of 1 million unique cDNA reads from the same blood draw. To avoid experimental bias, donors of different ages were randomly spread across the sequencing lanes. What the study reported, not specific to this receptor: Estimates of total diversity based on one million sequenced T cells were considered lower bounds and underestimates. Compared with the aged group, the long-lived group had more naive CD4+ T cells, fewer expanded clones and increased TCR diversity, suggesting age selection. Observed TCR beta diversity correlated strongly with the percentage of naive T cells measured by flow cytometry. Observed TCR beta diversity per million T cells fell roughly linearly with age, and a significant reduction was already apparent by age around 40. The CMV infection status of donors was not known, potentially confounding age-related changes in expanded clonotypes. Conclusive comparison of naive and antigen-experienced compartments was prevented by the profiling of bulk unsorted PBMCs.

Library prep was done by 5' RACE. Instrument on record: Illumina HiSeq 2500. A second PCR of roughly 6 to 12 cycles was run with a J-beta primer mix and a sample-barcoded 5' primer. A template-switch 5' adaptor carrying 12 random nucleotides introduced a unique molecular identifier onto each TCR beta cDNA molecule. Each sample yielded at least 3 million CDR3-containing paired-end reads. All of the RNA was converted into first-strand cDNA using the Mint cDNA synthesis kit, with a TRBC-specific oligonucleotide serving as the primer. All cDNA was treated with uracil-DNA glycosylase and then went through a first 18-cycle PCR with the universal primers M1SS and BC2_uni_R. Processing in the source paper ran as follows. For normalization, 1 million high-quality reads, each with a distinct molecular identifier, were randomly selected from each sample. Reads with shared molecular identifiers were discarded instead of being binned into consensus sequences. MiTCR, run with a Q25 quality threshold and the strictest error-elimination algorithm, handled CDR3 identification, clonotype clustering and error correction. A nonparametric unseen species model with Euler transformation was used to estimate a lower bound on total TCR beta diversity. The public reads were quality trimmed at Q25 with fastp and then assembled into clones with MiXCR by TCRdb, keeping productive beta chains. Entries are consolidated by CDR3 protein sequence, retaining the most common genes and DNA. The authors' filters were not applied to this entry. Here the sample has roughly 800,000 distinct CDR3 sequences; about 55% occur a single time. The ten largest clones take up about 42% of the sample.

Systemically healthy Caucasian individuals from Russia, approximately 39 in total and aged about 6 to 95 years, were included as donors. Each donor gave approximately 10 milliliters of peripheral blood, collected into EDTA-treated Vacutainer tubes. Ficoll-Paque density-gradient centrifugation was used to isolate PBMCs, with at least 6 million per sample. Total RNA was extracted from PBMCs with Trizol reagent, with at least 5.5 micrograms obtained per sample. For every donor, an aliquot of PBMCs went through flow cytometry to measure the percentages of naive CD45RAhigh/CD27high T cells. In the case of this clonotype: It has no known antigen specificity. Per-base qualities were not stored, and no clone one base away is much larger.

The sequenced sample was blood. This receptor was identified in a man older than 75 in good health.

CDR3 reads: CASSFFSNDEQYF. The sequence in DNA is TGTGCCAGCAGTTTTTTTAGCAACGACGAGCAGTACTTC. The receptor chain draws on TRBV12-3 or TRBV12-4 and TRBJ2-7, with the D segment identity uncertain. The CDR3 runs 13 residues from the cysteine to the phenylalanine. Here the CDR3 DNA is all that survives: 39 bases in frame from base 1. The V and J ends are trimmed by 3 bases and 5 bases, leaving 11 bases between them.